The 23 T cell receptor beta chains below all came from one sample that was sequenced in a study of post-analysis software for immune sequencing data. Study outcomes and limitations: A handful of TRBV segments (TRBV5-6, TRBV5-1 and TRBV20-1 among them) occurred more frequently in patients than in controls.

Antigen specificity for these receptors is unknown. Unique molecular identifiers were built into the TCR beta cDNA libraries. A single record per CDR3 protein comes from TCRdb applying MiXCR to the PCR reads. The sample has 700,000 to 800,000 distinct CDR3 sequences; approximately 30% are singletons. The source material was blood. These receptors originate from a girl between 5 and 17 years old with multiple sclerosis.

In its sample, this clonotype was seen a few times. The chain combines TRBV6-5 with TRBJ1-1; 7 positions match TRBD1. CDR1 and CDR2 from the germline V gene are MNHEY and SVGAGI. Trimming took 5 bases from V and 3 from J; bases not matched to a gene: 6. The CDR3 has 14 residues. The CDR3 region is CASSNTGADTEAFF. The CDR3 DNA is TGTGCCAGCAGTAACACAGGGGCGGACACTGAAGCTTTCTTT.

V gene TRBV25-1 combines with J gene TRBJ1-1; D unresolved. The CDR3 spans 14 residues. Trimming removed 3 bases from V and 6 bases from J, with 14 bases in between. Germline V gives CDR1 MGHDK, CDR2 SYGVNS. The CDR3 DNA follows: TGTGCCAGCAGTGAGCAGGAGGGCCGCGCTGAAGCTTTCTTT. Encoded protein: CASSEQEGRAEAFF.

The sample holds a few counts of this clonotype. The rearrangement links TRBV5-1 to TRBJ2-5, with a weak D call TRBD2 (5 bases). Trimming left V 7 bases short and J 2 bases short, with 18 bases between. The CDR3 spans 15 residues. Germline CDR1 and CDR2: SGHRS and YFSETQ. Here the CDR3 reads CASANFETGQETQYF. CDR3 nucleotides: TGCGCCAGCGCCAATTTCGAGACGGGACAAGAGACCCAGTACTTC.

This chain links TRBV12-3 or TRBV12-4 with TRBJ1-2; D not resolved. V gave up 3 bases and J gave up 5 bases, with 10 bases separating them. The CDR3 is made up of 13 amino acids. In DNA, the CDR3 is TGTGCCAGCAGTTTCGGTCTCGAGTATGGCTACACCTTC. It specifies CASSFGLEYGYTF.

In this sample, this clonotype turned up many times. The chain combines TRBV5-1 with TRBJ2-1; no definite D call. Trimming took off 0 bases at V and 5 bases at J, with 12 bases between the two ends. Germline assignment: CDR1 SGHRS and CDR2 YFSETQ. This CDR3 is built from 15 residues. The chain's CDR3 is CASSLAVGPDNEQFF. In DNA, the CDR3 is TGCGCCAGCAGCTTGGCTGTTGGGCCCGACAATGAGCAGTTCTTC.

This chain joins TRBV24-1 and TRBJ2-5; tentatively, D is TRBD2 (7 bases). The CDR3 is made up of 15 amino acids. V gave up 2 bases and J gave up 5 bases, with 14 bases separating them. Germline V gene data show CDR1 as KGHDR and CDR2 as SFDVKD. The CDR3 DNA follows: TGTGCCACCAGTGATTCCCCGGGGGGCGATGAGACCCAGTACTTC. It specifies CATSDSPGGDETQYF.

This clonotype was counted a few times. The chain carries TRBV7-2 and TRBJ1-2; 8 bases are shared with TRBD1. Germline CDR1 and CDR2: SGHTA and FQGNSA. Trimming removed 6 bases from V and 8 bases from J; junction bases left unmatched: 11. The CDR3 covers 14 residues. The CDR3 reads CASSPPRGLYGYTF. CDR3 coding DNA: TGTGCCAGCAGTCCACCCAGGGGGCTATACGGCTACACCTTC.

In its sample, this clonotype was seen a few times. J is TRBJ2-3 and V is TRBV6-2 or TRBV6-3; no clear D. In germline, CDR1 is MNHEY, CDR2 SVGEGT. V lost 4 bases and J 2 bases, leaving 7 bases between the germline ends. This CDR3 region has 13 residues. The chain's CDR3 is CASSWANTDTQYF. The CDR3 nucleotides are TGTGCCAGCAGTTGGGCCAACACAGATACGCAGTATTTT.

In its sample, this clonotype was seen a few times. V and J are TRBV27 and TRBJ1-6; the D gene is possibly TRBD1 (5 bases). Trimming took 5 bases from V and 2 from J, leaving 19 bases between them. Per germline, CDR1 MNHEY and CDR2 SMNVEV (reference sequence). This CDR3 has 18 amino acids. The chain's CDR3 is CASSAKAPTVAYNSPLHF. CDR3 nucleotide sequence: TGTGCCAGCAGTGCCAAAGCCCCGACAGTAGCCTATAATTCACCCCTCCACTTT.

The rearrangement links TRBV5-1 to TRBJ1-2; TRBD1 is a possible D gene (6 bases). This CDR3 comprises 14 residues. The germline gives CDR1 SGHRS, CDR2 YFSETQ. The V gene lost 6 bases and the J gene lost 2 bases, with 14 bases spanning the gap. CDR3 nucleotide sequence: TGCGCCAGCAAACGGGCAGGGGAGAACTATGGCTACACCTTC. Residues: CASKRAGENYGYTF.

This chain connects TRBV2 to TRBJ1-1; D uncertain. This CDR3 is built from 13 residues. The V gene's germline CDR1 is SNHLY and CDR2 FYNNEI. V shed 8 bases and J shed 0 bases, with 10 bases lying between them. In DNA form, the CDR3 reads TGTGCCAGCGGGGTGGGCATGAACACTGAAGCTTTCTTT. Amino acids: CASGVGMNTEAFF.

In this sample, this clonotype turned up a few times. The V call is TRBV6-2 or TRBV6-3, the J call TRBJ2-5, with TRBD1 identical over 9 bases. The CDR3 consists of 14 residues. With V trimmed by 10 bases and J by 3 bases, 9 bases remained unmatched. Germline CDR1 reads MNHEY; CDR2 reads SVGEGT. The CDR3 nucleotides are TGTGCCACCCACCGTTGGACAGGGGAAGAGACCCAGTACTTC. Protein product: CATHRWTGEETQYF.

A remark on this clonotype: One base away lies a much larger clone, so this may be a sequencing read error. The chain recombines TRBV6-5 with TRBJ2-1; D call uncertain. Germline lookup yields CDR1 MNHEY and CDR2 SVGAGI. This CDR3 region has 13 residues. V lost 6 bases and J lost 10, with 16 bases in between. The DNA for the CDR3 is TGTGCCAGCAGCCGCGGCCCTCGAGTAGAGCAGTTCTTC. Translated: CASSRGPRVEQFF.

The table lists this clonotype with a few counts. This chain connects TRBV28 to TRBJ2-1; 8 bases are shared with TRBD1. The CDR3 spans 14 residues. Germline loops: CDR1 MDHEN, CDR2 SYDVKM. With V trimmed by 4 bases and J by 8 bases, 7 bases remained unmatched. The CDR3 bases are TGTGCCAGCAGTTCGACAGGGGTTTCGGATGAGCAGTTCTTC. Translation: CASSSTGVSDEQFF.

This rearrangement joins TRBV6-1 to TRBJ2-3; possible D gene TRBD1, 5 bases. V lost 7 bases and J lost 0, with 11 bases in between. The CDR3 spans 14 residues. Germline lookup yields CDR1 MNHNS and CDR2 SASEGT. CDR3 amino acids: CASIGVWSTDTQYF. In nucleotides, the CDR3 is TGTGCCAGCATAGGGGTATGGAGCACAGATACGCAGTATTTT.

This clonotype appeared a few times. A junction end diverges from the germline sequence, so it may reflect a read error. The chain joins TRBV9 to TRBJ2-3; no reliable D call. The CDR3 is made up of 13 amino acids. The germline gives CDR1 SGDLS, CDR2 YYNGEE. DNA of the CDR3: TGTGTCAGCAGCGTATCTCCCTCGGATACGCAGTATTTT. This translates into CVSSVSPSDTQYF.

The CDR3, as DNA: TGTGCCAGCAGCCTTTCCGTGGGGGTTATCTCCTACGAGCAGTACTTC. Protein: CASSLSVGVISYEQYF. The chain uses TRBV7-2 and TRBJ2-7; tentatively, D is TRBD1 or TRBD2 (5 bases each). Germline lookup yields CDR1 SGHTA and CDR2 FQGNSA. V was pared by 5 bases and J by 0 bases, with 17 bases between. The CDR3 has 16 residues.

This clonotype was detected a few times. The V gene is TRBV10-3, the J gene TRBJ2-1, with 13 bases that match TRBD2. This CDR3 contains 16 residues. Germline CDR1 ENHRY, CDR2 SYGVKD. Unmatched junction bases numbered 5, after V lost 2 bases and J lost 7 bases. CDR3 sequence reads: CAISEGLAGALNEQFF. In DNA, the CDR3 is TGTGCCATCAGTGAGGGACTAGCGGGAGCTCTGAATGAGCAGTTCTTC.

V and J are TRBV25-1 and TRBJ1-2; possibly TRBD1 for D (6 bases). V gave up 4 bases and J gave up 5 bases, with 14 bases separating them. This CDR3 is built from 14 residues. Germline lookup yields CDR1 MGHDK and CDR2 SYGVNS. CDR3 sequence: CASSGQGTYYGYTF. The CDR3 coding sequence is TGTGCCAGCAGTGGGCAGGGGACGTATTATGGCTACACCTTC.

This chain links TRBV11-2 with TRBJ2-7; D not resolved. This CDR3 is 15 amino acids long. Trimming pared 5 bases from V and 3 bases from J, leaving 17 bases between. CDR1 and CDR2 (germline): SGHAT, FQNNGV. As DNA, the CDR3 is TGTGCCAGCAGCCCAGCCGCGTACCTAAGCTACGAGCAGTACTTC. Protein product: CASSPAAYLSYEQYF.

On this clonotype: At one end the junction does not follow the germline gene, possibly because of a read error. This chain connects TRBV20-1 to TRBJ2-1, with unresolved D. CDR1 and CDR2 from the germline V gene are DFQATT and SNEGSKA (reference sequence). The CDR3 totals 18 residues. The CDR3 sequence is CSAPSYTPEWSSYNEQFF. The CDR3 nucleotides read TGCAGTGCCCCCAGCTACACCCCTGAGTGGAGCTCCTATAATGAGCAGTTCTTC.

This CDR3 reads CASSGGEGDHYGYTF. CDR3 nucleotides: TGCGCCAGCAGCGGGGGTGAAGGGGACCACTATGGCTACACCTTC. The chain combines TRBV5-1 with TRBJ1-2; maybe TRBD1 (5 bases). From germline, CDR1 is SGHRS and CDR2 YFSETQ. Trimming stripped 4 bases from V and 3 bases from J, with 16 bases between. This CDR3 region has 15 residues.

In regard to this clonotype: Sequence at one end of the junction differs from germline and may be a read error. J is TRBJ2-7 and V is TRBV7-9; 10 bases map to TRBD1. This CDR3 region has 15 residues. Germline CDR1 reads SEHNR; CDR2 reads FQNEAQ (reference sequence). In DNA form, the CDR3 reads TGTGCCAGCAGCTTAGTAGCAGGACAGGGGGACGAGCGGTACTTC. Translating it yields CASSLVAGQGDERYF.